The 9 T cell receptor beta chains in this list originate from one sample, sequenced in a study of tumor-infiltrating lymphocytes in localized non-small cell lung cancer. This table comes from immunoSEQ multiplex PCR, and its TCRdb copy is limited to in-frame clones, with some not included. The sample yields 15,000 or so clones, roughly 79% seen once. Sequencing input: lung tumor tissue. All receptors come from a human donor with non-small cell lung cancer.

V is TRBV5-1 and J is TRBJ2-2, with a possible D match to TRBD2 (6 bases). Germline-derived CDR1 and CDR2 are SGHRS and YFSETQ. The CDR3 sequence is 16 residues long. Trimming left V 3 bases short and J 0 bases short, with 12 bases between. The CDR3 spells CASSSLAKSNTGELFF. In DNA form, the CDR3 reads TGCGCCAGCAGCTCTCTAGCGAAATCGAACACCGGGGAGCTGTTTTTT.

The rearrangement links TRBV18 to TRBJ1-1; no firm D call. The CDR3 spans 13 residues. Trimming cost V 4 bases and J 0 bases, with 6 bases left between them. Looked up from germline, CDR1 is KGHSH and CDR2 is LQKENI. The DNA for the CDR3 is TGTGCCAGCTCACGAGGGATGAACACTGAAGCTTTCTTT. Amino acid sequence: CASSRGMNTEAFF.

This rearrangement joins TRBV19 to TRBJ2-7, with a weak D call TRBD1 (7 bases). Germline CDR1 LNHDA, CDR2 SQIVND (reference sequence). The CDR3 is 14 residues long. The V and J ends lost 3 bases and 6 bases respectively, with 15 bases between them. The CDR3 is CASSIGRQGGEQYF. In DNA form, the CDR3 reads TGTGCCAGTAGTATTGGGCGGCAGGGGGGCGAGCAGTACTTC.

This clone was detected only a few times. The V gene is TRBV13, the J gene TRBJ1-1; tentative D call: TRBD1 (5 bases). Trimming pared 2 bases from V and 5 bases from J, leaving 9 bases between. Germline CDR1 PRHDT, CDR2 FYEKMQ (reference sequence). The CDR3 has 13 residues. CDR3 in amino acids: CASSLQGGTEAFF. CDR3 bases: TGTGCCAGCAGCTTACAGGGAGGGACTGAAGCTTTCTTT.

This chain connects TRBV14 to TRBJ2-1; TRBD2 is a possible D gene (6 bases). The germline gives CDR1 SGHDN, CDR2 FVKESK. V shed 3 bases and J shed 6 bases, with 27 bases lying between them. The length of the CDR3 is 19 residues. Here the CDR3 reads CASSHGGPGSLYPVNEQFF. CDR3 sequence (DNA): TGTGCCAGCAGCCATGGAGGGCCGGGTTCTCTGTATCCCGTCAATGAGCAGTTCTTC.

CDR3 DNA: TGTGCCAGCAGCCAGTCAGCGGGAGGCTGCGAGCTGTTTTTT. Encoded protein: CASSQSAGGCELFF. The V and J genes are TRBV4-2 and TRBJ2-2; TRBD2 aligns across 9 bases. Trimming took 3 bases from V and 11 from J; bases not matched to a gene: 7. This CDR3 region has 14 residues. The germline V gene has CDR1 LGHNA and CDR2 YNFKEQ.

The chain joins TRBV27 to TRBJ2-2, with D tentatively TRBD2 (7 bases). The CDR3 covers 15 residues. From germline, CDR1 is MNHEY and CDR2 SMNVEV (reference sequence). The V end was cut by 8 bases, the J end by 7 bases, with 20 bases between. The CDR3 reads CASSLFGGAIGELFF. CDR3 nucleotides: TGTGCCAGCTCCTTATTTGGGGGGGCGATCGGGGAGCTGTTTTTT.

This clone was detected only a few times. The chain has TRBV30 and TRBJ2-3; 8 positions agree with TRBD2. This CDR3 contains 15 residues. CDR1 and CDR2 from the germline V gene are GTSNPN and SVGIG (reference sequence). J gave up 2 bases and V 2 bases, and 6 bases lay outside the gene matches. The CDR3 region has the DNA TGTGCCTGGAGTTCCACTAGCGGACTCACAGATACGCAGTATTTT. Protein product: CAWSSTSGLTDTQYF. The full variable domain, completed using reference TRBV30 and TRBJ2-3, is SQTIHQWPATLVQPVGSPLSLECTVEGTSNPNLYWYRQAAGRGLQLLFYSVGIGQISSEVPQNLSASRPQDRQFILSSKKLLLSDSGFYLCAWSSTSGLTDTQYFGPGTRLTVL.

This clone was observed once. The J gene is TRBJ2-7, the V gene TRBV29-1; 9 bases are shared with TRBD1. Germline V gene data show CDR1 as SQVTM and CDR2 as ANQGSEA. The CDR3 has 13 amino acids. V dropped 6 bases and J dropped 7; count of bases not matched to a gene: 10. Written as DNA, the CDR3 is TGCAGCGTGTCCGAACAGGGGGCCCGGGAGCAGTACTTC. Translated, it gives CSVSEQGAREQYF.